This entry lists 17 T cell receptor beta chains sequenced from one sample in a study of cytomegalovirus exposure and HLA in healthy donors. TCRdb keeps only in-frame clones here, not all; method: immunoSEQ multiplex PCR. The sample lists approximately 200,000 clones, about 80% seen once, with roughly 7% in the top ten. Sequencing input: PBMCs. The source is a man aged 18 to 30 in good health and CMV-seropositive.

On this clone: The junction and the germline gene differ at one end; a read error may be behind it. J is TRBJ2-7 and V is TRBV20-1, with 10 positions matching TRBD1. CDR1 is DFQATT and CDR2 is SNEGSKA in the germline V gene (reference sequence). The CDR3 contains 8 residues. The CDR3 reads CSAGQGGF. For the CDR3, the DNA is TGCAGTGCCGGACAGGGGGGATTC.

V gene TRBV10-1 combines with J gene TRBJ2-7; 12 positions match TRBD1. The germline CDR1 and CDR2 sequences are WNHNN and SYGVQD (reference sequence). CDR3 length: 13 amino acids. The V and J ends lost 11 bases and 6 bases, in that order; junction bases with no gene match: 8. The CDR3 is CALEGTGGGEQYF. As DNA, the CDR3 is TGCGCCTTGGAGGGGACAGGGGGCGGCGAGCAGTACTTC.

The V and J genes are TRBV5-1 and TRBJ1-1; 10 bases line up with TRBD1. Unmatched junction bases numbered 9, after V lost 3 bases and J lost 4 bases. Germline assignment: CDR1 SGHRS and CDR2 YFSETQ. CDR3 length: 16 amino acids. The CDR3 reads CASSWGTGDQGTEAFF. The CDR3 region has the DNA TGCGCCAGCAGCTGGGGGACAGGGGATCAGGGCACTGAAGCTTTCTTT. Supplemented by reference TRBV5-1 and TRBJ1-1, the full variable domain reads KAGVTQTPRYLIKTRGQQVTLSCSPISGHRSVSWYQQTPGQGLQFLFEYFSETQRNKGNFPGRFSGRQFSNSRSEMNVSTLELGDSALYLCASSWGTGDQGTEAFFGQGTRLTVV.

The chain joins TRBV4-3 to TRBJ2-7; TRBD1 matches at 7 bases. CDR3 length: 13 residues. Germline CDR1 and CDR2: LGHNA and YSLEER. After removal of 2 bases from V and 7 bases from J, the junction contained 5 bases not matched to a gene. CDR3 loop: CASSQRTGLEQYF. The CDR3 bases are TGCGCCAGCAGCCAAAGGACAGGTCTTGAGCAGTACTTC.

This clone showed up just once. The rearrangement links TRBV13 to TRBJ2-1, with 8 bases that match TRBD1. This CDR3 region has 18 residues. J lost 4 bases, V lost 0 bases, and 11 bases had no gene match. Looked up from germline, CDR1 is PRHDT and CDR2 is FYEKMQ (reference sequence). The CDR3 is CASSLGLSDRGLYNEQFF. In nucleotides, the CDR3 is TGTGCCAGCAGCTTAGGCCTTAGCGACAGGGGTCTTTACAATGAGCAGTTCTTC.

CDR3 region: CATSRSRGGSYEQYF. CDR3 nucleotide sequence: TGTGCCACCAGCAGATCTCGGGGGGGGTCCTACGAGCAGTACTTC. J is TRBJ2-7 and V is TRBV15; 8 nucleotides line up with TRBD2. CDR1 and CDR2 (germline): LNHNV, YYDKDF (reference sequence). With V trimmed by 2 bases and J by 1 base, 4 bases remained unmatched. CDR3 length: 15 residues.

This sequence joins TRBV9 and TRBJ2-3; 8 nucleotides agree with TRBD2. Unmatched junction bases numbered 2, after V lost 2 bases and J lost 0 bases. The CDR3 covers 15 residues. CDR1 is SGDLS and CDR2 is YYNGEE in the germline V gene. The CDR3: CASSVTSGSTDTQYF. CDR3 in DNA: TGTGCCAGCAGCGTCACTAGCGGTAGCACAGATACGCAGTATTTT.

The V gene is TRBV5-1, the J gene TRBJ2-7, with a possible D match to TRBD1 (6 bases). The CDR3 runs 13 residues. V shed 0 bases and J shed 4 bases, with 8 bases lying between them. From germline, CDR1 is SGHRS and CDR2 YFSETQ. CDR3 amino acids: CASSLERGYEQYF. The CDR3 bases are TGCGCCAGCAGCTTGGAGAGGGGGTACGAGCAGTACTTC.

The chain couples TRBV11-2 to TRBJ2-7; 7 bases match TRBD2. The ends lost 5 bases at V and 4 bases at J; junction bases unmatched: 2. CDR3 length: 12 amino acids. CDR1 is SGHAT and CDR2 is FQNNGV in the germline V gene. The CDR3 nucleotides are TGTGCCAGCAGCACCGGGGGGTACGAGCAGTACTTC. This encodes CASSTGGYEQYF.

The rearrangement uses TRBV28 and TRBJ2-5; D might be TRBD2 (6 bases). CDR1 is MDHEN, CDR2 SYDVKM, per germline. The V end was cut by 8 bases, the J end by 7 bases, with 29 bases between. CDR3 length equals 17 residues. The CDR3 reads CASSERDSRRSGVTQYF. The CDR3 region has the DNA TGTGCCAGCTCAGAAAGGGACTCACGTAGAAGTGGGGTGACCCAGTACTTC.

This clone showed up just once. The rearrangement joins TRBV9 to TRBJ2-5, with 10 bases fitting TRBD1. The CDR3 length is 16 residues. CDR1 and CDR2 from the germline V gene are SGDLS and YYNGEE. V gave up 0 bases and J gave up 4 bases; unmatched junction bases: 6. CDR3 coding DNA: TGTGCCAGCAGCGTAGGCCGGACAGGGGGACGAGAGACCCAGTACTTC. Its translation is CASSVGRTGGRETQYF. The variable domain in full, with the rest retrieved from reference TRBV9 and TRBJ2-5, is DSGVTQTPKHLITATGQRVTLRCSPRSGDLSVYWYQQSLDQGLQFLIQYYNGEERAKGNILERFSAQQFPDLHSELNLSSLELGDSALYFCASSVGRTGGRETQYFGPGTRLLVL.

This clone was observed at least ten times. The J gene is TRBJ1-1, the V gene TRBV27; TRBD1 is a possible D gene (5 bases). CDR1 MNHEY and CDR2 SMNVEV come from the germline V gene (reference sequence). Trimming stripped 4 bases from V and 0 bases from J, with 9 bases between. CDR3 size: 14 residues. CDR3 sequence: CASSWRGMNTEAFF. The CDR3 DNA sequence: TGTGCCAGCAGTTGGCGGGGCATGAACACTGAAGCTTTCTTT.

The chain combines TRBV7-9 with TRBJ1-5; D remains unclear. CDR1 and CDR2 (germline): SEHNR, FQNEAQ (reference sequence). V lost 5 bases and J 3 bases, leaving 11 bases between the germline ends. The CDR3 is 14 amino acids. The CDR3 protein is CASSPSSLNQPQHF. The CDR3 DNA reads TGTGCCAGCAGCCCTTCGTCACTCAATCAGCCCCAGCATTTT.

This chain joins TRBV29-1 and TRBJ2-3; the D is unclear. Per the germline V gene, CDR1 is SQVTM and CDR2 is ANQGSEA. There are 12 residues in the CDR3. The V end was cut by 0 bases, the J end by 4 bases, with 5 bases between. The CDR3 loop reads CSVEDRADTQYF. As DNA, the CDR3 is TGCAGCGTTGAAGATCGGGCAGATACGCAGTATTTT.

The chain combines TRBV28 with TRBJ1-1, with a tentative D call TRBD1 (5 bases). This CDR3 region has 13 residues. Germline CDR1 is MDHEN and CDR2 is SYDVKM. The germline V and J ends were trimmed by 8 bases and 5 bases, with 15 bases remaining between them. The CDR3 spells CASSAGGRTEAFF. For the CDR3, the DNA is TGTGCCAGCTCGGCCGGGGGAAGGACTGAAGCTTTCTTT.

The chain couples TRBV4-2 to TRBJ1-2; no definite D call. From germline, CDR1 is LGHNA and CDR2 YNFKEQ. The length of the CDR3 is 15 residues. V shed 0 bases and J shed 4 bases, with 12 bases lying between them. The CDR3 is CASSQERSAAYGYTF. The CDR3 bases are TGTGCCAGCAGCCAAGAGAGGAGCGCCGCCTATGGCTACACCTTC.

The chain recombines TRBV6-6 with TRBJ1-2; D may be TRBD1 (6 bases). The CDR3 covers 15 residues. V was clipped by 2 bases and J by 3 bases, with 13 bases between them. The germline V gene has CDR1 MNHNY and CDR2 SVGAGI (reference sequence). The CDR3 DNA is TGTGCCAGCAGTTACGTTCCAGGGGCGGACTATGGCTACACCTTC. It codes for CASSYVPGADYGYTF.